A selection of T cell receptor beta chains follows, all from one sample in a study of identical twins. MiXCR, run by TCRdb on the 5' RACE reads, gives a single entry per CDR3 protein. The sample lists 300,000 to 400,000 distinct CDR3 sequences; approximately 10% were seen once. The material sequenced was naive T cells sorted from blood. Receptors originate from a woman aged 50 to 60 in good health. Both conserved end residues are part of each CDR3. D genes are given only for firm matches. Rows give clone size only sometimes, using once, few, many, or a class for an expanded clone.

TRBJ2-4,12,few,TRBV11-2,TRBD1,CASRQGTNIQYF,TGTGCCAGTCGACAGGGGACGAACATTCAGTACTTC
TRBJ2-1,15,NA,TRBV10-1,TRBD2,CASSLLAGDDNEQFF,TGCGCCAGCAGTTTACTAGCGGGGGACGACAATGAGCAGTTCTTC
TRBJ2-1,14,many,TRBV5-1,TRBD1,CASTGTGHRDEQFF,TGCGCCAGCACCGGGACAGGGCATCGCGATGAGCAGTTCTTC
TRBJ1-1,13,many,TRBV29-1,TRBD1,CSARGQENTEAFF,TGCAGCGCCCGGGGACAGGAGAACACTGAAGCTTTCTTT
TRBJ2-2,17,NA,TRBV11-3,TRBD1,CASSLGTGARDTGELFF,TGTGCCAGCAGCTTAGGGACAGGGGCCCGGGACACCGGGGAGCTGTTTTTT
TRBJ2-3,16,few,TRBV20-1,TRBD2,CSARDVVGRAIGTQYF,TGCAGTGCTAGAGATGTTGTCGGGAGGGCCATCGGTACGCAGTATTTT
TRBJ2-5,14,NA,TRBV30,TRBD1,CAGRLQGAGETQYF,TGTGCCGGGCGCCTACAGGGGGCGGGGGAGACCCAGTACTTC
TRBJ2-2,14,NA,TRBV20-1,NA,CSARDLLQGGELFF,TGCAGTGCTAGAGACCTTCTACAGGGCGGGGAGCTGTTTTTT
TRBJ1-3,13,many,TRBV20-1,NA,CSVTGNSGNTIYF,TGCAGTGTCACAGGGAATAGTGGAAACACCATATATTTT
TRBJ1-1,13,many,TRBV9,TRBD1,CASSVQGATEAFF,TGTGCCAGCAGCGTACAGGGGGCCACTGAAGCTTTCTTT
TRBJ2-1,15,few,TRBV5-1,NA,CASSLQTRLYNEQFF,TGCGCCAGCAGCTTGCAGACCCGATTATACAATGAGCAGTTCTTC
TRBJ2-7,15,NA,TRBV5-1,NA,CASSLEGPGPYEQYF,TGCGCCAGCAGCTTGGAGGGGCCGGGCCCCTACGAGCAGTACTTC
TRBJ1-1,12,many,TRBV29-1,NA,CSVVREGTEAFF,TGCAGCGTTGTCAGGGAGGGCACTGAAGCTTTCTTT
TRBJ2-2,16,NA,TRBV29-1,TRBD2,CSVRHGAGEGVGELFF,TGCAGCGTTCGTCATGGCGCGGGAGAGGGCGTCGGGGAGCTGTTTTTT
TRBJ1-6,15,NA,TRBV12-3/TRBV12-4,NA,CASSFAGTANSPLHF,TGTGCCAGCAGTTTCGCCGGGACGGCGAATTCACCCCTCCACTTT
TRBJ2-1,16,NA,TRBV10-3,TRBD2,CAISVLAGGTNNEQFF,TGTGCCATCAGTGTACTAGCGGGAGGCACAAACAATGAGCAGTTCTTC
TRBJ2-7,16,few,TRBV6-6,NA,CASSYSNWPRKSEQYF,TGTGCCAGCAGTTACTCGAACTGGCCGAGAAAGTCCGAGCAGTACTTC
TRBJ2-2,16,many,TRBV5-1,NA,CASSWRDSFWTGELFF,TGCGCCAGCAGTTGGAGGGACAGTTTTTGGACCGGGGAGCTGTTTTTT
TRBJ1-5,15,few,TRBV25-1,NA,CASSEFSGGNQPQHF,TGTGCCAGCAGTGAATTCTCTGGCGGGAATCAGCCCCAGCATTTT
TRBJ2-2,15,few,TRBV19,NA,CASSIMGGGAGELFF,TGTGCCAGTAGTATAATGGGAGGAGGCGCCGGGGAGCTGTTTTTT
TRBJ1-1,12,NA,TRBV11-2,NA,CASRGAGREAFF,TGTGCCAGCAGAGGGGCAGGGCGTGAAGCTTTCTTT
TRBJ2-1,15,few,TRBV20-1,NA,CSARDPLINYNEQFF,TGCAGTGCTAGAGATCCCCTCATCAACTACAATGAGCAGTTCTTC
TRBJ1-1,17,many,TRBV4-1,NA,CASSPTPLGSADTEAFF,TGCGCCAGCAGCCCAACTCCTCTCGGGTCGGCGGACACTGAAGCTTTCTTT
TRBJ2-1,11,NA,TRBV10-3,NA,CAISEAPGQFF,TGTGCCATCAGTGAAGCCCCCGGGCAGTTCTTC
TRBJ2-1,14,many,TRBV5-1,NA,CASSLVSSSNEQFF,TGCGCCAGCAGCTTGGTTTCTAGCTCCAATGAGCAGTTCTTC
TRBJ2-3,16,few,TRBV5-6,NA,CASSLERAGWGDTQYF,TGTGCCAGCAGCTTGGAGAGGGCCGGCTGGGGAGATACGCAGTATTTT
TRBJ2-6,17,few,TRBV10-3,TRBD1,CAISDSKTGSGANVLTF,TGTGCCATCAGTGACTCTAAGACAGGGTCTGGGGCCAACGTCCTGACTTTC
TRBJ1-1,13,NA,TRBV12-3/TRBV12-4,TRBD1,CASSSGTGLNTFF,TGTGCCAGCAGTTCAGGGACAGGGCTAAACACTTTCTTT
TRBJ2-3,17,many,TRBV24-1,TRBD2,CATSDTTGLAATDTQYF,TGTGCCACCAGTGATACCACGGGACTAGCGGCCACAGATACGCAGTATTTT
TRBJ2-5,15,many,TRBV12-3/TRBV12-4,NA,CASSRHRTVQETQYF,TGTGCCAGCAGTCGCCACAGGACAGTCCAAGAGACCCAGTACTTC
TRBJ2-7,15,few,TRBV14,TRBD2,CASSPIGREGREQYF,TGTGCCAGCAGCCCCATTGGGCGGGAGGGCCGGGAGCAGTACTTC
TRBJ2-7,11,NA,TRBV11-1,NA,CASSKYVEQYF,TGTGCCAGCAGCAAGTACGTAGAGCAGTACTTC
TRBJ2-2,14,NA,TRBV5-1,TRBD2,CASMREGQSGELFF,TGCGCCAGCATGAGGGAGGGCCAGTCCGGGGAGCTGTTTTTT
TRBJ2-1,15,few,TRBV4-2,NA,CASSQDLWANNEQFF,TGTGCCAGCAGCCAAGATCTGTGGGCCAACAATGAGCAGTTCTTC
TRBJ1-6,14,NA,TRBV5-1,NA,CASSSPVAPSPLHF,TGCGCCAGCAGCTCCCCGGTAGCGCCTTCACCCCTCCACTTT
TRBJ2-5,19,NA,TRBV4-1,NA,CASSQIGGSSANLSETQYF,TGCGCCAGCAGCCAAATCGGAGGCAGTAGCGCGAACCTTTCGGAGACCCAGTACTTC
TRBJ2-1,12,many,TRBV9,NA,CASSGGLGEQFF,TGTGCCAGCAGCGGCGGGTTAGGGGAGCAGTTCTTC
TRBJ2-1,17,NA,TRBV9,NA,CASSVEARDPSYNEQFF,TGTGCCAGCAGCGTAGAAGCCCGGGATCCCTCCTACAATGAGCAGTTCTTC
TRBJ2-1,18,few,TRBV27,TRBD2,CASSLLRRGLAADNEQFF,TGTGCCAGCAGTTTATTGCGTCGAGGACTAGCGGCGGACAATGAGCAGTTCTTC
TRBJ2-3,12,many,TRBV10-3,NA,CAISFHTDTQYF,TGTGCCATCAGTTTTCATACAGATACGCAGTATTTT
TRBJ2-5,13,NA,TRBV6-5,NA,CASSLTFDETQYF,TGTGCCAGCAGTTTGACATTTGACGAGACCCAGTACTTC
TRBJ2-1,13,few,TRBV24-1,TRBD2,CATSRTSEAEQFF,TGTGCCACCAGTAGGACTAGCGAGGCTGAGCAGTTCTTC
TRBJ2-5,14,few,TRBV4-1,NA,CASSQGPFQETQYF,TGCGCCAGCAGCCAAGGCCCTTTTCAAGAGACCCAGTACTTC